This T cell receptor beta chain was recovered during a study of blood T cells in healthy people across ages. A second about 6 to 12 cycle PCR used barcoded and J-beta primers. One entry per CDR3 protein, called by TCRdb with MiXCR from the 5' RACE reads. In the table there are about 1.4 million distinct CDR3 sequences, roughly 59% of which are singletons. This receptor was identified in a man younger than 35 in good health. The material sequenced was blood.

This CDR3 reads CASSYTSETYEQYF. In nucleotides, the CDR3 is TGTGCCAGCAGTTATACTAGCGAAACCTACGAGCAGTACTTC. The chain recombines TRBV12-3 or TRBV12-4 with TRBJ2-7, with 7 nucleotides matching TRBD2. The CDR3 contains 14 residues. The V and J ends lost 4 bases and 2 bases, in that order; junction bases with no gene match: 5.